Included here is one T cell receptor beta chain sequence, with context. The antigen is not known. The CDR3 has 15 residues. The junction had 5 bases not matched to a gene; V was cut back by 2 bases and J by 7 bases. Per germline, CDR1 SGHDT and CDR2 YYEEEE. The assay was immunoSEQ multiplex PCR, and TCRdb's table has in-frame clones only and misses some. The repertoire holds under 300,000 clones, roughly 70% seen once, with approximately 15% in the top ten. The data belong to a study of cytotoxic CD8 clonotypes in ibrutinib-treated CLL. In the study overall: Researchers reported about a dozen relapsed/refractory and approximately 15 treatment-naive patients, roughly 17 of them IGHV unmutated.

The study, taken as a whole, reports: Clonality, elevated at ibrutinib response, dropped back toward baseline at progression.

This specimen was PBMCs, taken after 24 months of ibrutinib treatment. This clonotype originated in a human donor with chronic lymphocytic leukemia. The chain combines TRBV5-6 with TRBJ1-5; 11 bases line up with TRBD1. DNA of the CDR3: TGTGCCAGCAGCTTACTGGACAGGGGGCACCAGCCCCAGCATTTT. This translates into CASSLLDRGHQPQHF.